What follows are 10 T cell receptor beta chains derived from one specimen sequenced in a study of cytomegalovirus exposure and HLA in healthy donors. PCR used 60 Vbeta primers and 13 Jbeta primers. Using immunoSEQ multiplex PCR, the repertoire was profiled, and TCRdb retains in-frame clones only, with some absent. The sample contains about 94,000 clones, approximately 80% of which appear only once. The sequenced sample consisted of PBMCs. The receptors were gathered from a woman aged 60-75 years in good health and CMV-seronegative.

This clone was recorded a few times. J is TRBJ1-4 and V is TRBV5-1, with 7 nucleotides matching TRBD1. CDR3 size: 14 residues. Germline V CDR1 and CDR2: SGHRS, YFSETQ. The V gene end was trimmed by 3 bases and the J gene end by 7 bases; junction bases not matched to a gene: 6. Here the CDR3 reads CASSSQGDTEKLFF. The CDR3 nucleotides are TGCGCCAGCAGCTCTCAGGGGGACACTGAAAAACTGTTTTTT.

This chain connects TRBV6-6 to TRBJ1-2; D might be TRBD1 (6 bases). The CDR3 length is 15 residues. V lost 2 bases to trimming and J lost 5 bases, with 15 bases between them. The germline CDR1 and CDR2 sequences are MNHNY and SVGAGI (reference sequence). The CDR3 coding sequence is TGTGCCAGCAGTTACGACCCCGCCCAGGGGTATGGCTACACCTTC. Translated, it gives CASSYDPAQGYGYTF.

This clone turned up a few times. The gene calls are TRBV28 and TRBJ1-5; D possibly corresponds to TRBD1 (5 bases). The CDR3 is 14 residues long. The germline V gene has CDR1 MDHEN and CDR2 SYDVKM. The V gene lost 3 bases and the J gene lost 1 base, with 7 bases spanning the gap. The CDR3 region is CASSLTVSNQPQHF. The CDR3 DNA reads TGTGCCAGCAGTTTGACAGTCAGCAATCAGCCCCAGCATTTT.

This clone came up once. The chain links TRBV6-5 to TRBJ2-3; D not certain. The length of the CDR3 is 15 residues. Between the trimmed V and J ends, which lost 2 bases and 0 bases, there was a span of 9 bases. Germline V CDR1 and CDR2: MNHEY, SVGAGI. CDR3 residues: CASSYGLASTDTQYF. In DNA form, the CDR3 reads TGTGCCAGCAGTTACGGGCTGGCTAGCACAGATACGCAGTATTTT.

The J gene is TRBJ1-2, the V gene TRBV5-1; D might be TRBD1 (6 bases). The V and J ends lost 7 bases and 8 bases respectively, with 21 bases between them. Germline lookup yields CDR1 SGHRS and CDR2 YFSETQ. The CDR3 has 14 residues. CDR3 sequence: CASRDPQGTRGYTF. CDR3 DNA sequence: TGCGCCAGCCGCGACCCACAGGGCACGCGAGGCTACACCTTC. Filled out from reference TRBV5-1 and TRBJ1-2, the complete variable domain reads KAGVTQTPRYLIKTRGQQVTLSCSPISGHRSVSWYQQTPGQGLQFLFEYFSETQRNKGNFPGRFSGRQFSNSRSEMNVSTLELGDSALYLCASRDPQGTRGYTFGSGTRLTVV.

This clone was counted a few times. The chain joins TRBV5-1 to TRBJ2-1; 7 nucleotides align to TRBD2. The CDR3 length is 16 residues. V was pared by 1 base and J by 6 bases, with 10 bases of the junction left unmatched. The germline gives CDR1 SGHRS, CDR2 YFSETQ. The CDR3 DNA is TGCGCCAGCAGCTTGCAGGGAGGGCCACGAACCAATGAGCAGTTCTTC. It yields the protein CASSLQGGPRTNEQFF.

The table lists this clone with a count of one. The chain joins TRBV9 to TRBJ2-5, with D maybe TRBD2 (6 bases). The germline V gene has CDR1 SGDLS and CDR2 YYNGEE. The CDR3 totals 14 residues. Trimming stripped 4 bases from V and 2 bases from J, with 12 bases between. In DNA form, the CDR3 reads TGTGCCAGCAGCTATGGGACTGTACAAGAGACCCAGTACTTC. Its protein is CASSYGTVQETQYF.

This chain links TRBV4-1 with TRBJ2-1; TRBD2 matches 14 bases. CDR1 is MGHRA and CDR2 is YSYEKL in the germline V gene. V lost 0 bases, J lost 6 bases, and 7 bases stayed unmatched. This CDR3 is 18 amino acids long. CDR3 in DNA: TGCGCCAGCAGCCAAGACCTCCGACTAGCGGGAGGGCCCAATGAGCAGTTCTTC. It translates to CASSQDLRLAGGPNEQFF.

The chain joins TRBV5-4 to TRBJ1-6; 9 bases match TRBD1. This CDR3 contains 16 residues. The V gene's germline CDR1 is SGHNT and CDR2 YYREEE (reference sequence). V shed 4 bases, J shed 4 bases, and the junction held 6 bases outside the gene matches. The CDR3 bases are TGTGCCAGCAGCCAGGGACAGGGCTTGTATAATTCACCCCTCCACTTT. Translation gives CASSQGQGLYNSPLHF.

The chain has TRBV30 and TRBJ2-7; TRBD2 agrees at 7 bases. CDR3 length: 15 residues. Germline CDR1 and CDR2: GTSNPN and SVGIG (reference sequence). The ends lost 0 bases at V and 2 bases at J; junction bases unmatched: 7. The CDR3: CAWSVTGGSTYEQYF. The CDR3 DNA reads TGTGCCTGGAGTGTAACGGGCGGGAGTACCTACGAGCAGTACTTC.